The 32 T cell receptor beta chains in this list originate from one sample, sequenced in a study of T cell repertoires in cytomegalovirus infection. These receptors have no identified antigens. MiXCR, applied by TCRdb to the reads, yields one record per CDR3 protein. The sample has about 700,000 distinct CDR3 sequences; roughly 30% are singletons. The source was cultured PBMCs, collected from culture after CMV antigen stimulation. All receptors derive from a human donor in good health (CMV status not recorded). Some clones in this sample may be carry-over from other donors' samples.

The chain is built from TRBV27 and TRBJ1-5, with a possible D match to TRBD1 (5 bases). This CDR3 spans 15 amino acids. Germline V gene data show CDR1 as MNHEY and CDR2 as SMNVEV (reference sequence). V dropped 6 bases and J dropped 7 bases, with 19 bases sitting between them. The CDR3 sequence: CASRIRQFLNQPQHF. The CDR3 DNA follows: TGTGCCAGCAGGATTCGACAGTTTCTCAACCAGCCCCAGCATTTT.

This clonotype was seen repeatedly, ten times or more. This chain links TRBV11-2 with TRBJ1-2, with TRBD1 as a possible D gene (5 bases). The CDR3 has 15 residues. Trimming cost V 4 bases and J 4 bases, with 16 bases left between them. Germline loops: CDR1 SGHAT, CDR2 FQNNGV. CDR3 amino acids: CASSSGPGQGYGYTF. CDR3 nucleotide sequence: TGTGCCAGCAGCTCAGGCCCCGGGCAGGGCTATGGCTACACCTTC.

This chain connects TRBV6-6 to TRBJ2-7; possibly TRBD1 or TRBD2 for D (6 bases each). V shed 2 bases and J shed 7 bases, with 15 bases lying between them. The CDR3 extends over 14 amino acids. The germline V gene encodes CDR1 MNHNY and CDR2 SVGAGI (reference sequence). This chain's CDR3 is CASSYERGDREQYF. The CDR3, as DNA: TGTGCCAGCAGTTACGAGAGGGGGGACCGAGAGCAGTACTTC.

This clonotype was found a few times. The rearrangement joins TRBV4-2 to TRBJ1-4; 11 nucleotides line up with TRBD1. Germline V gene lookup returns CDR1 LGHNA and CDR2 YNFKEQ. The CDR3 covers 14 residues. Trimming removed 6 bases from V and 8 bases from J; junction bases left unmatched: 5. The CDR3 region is CASRKGQGEEKLFF. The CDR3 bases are TGTGCCAGCAGGAAGGGACAGGGGGAGGAAAAACTGTTTTTT.

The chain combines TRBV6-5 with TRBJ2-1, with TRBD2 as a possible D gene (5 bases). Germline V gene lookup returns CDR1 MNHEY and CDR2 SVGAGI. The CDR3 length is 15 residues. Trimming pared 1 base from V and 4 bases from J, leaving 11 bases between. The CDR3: CASSYFRTGYNEQFF. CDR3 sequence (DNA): TGTGCCAGCAGTTACTTCCGGACGGGGTACAATGAGCAGTTCTTC.

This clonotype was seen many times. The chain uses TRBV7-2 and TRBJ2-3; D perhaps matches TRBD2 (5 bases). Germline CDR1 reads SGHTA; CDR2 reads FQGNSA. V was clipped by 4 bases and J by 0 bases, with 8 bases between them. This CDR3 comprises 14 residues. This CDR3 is CASSSGLSTDTQYF. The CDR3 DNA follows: TGTGCCAGCAGCTCAGGACTGAGCACAGATACGCAGTATTTT.

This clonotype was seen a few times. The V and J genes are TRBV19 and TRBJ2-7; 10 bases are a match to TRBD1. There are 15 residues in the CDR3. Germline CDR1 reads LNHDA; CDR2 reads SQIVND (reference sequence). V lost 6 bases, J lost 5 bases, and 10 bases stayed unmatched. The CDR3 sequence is CASRPGTGVIDEQYF. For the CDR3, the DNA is TGTGCCAGTAGACCTGGGACAGGGGTGATCGACGAGCAGTACTTC.

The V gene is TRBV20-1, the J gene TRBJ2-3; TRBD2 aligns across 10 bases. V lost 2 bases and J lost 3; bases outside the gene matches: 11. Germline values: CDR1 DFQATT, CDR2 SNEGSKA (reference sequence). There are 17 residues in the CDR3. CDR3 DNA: TGCAGTGCTAGAAGAGCGGGAGGGACCGTTCGAACAGATACGCAGTATTTT. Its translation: CSARRAGGTVRTDTQYF.

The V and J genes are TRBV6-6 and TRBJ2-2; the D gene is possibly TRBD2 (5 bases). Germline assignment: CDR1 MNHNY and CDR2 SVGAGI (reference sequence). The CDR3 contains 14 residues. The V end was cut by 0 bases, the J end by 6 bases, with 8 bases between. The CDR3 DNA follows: TGTGCCAGCAGTTACTCTGCCGGGGCCGGGGAGCTGTTTTTT. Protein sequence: CASSYSAGAGELFF.

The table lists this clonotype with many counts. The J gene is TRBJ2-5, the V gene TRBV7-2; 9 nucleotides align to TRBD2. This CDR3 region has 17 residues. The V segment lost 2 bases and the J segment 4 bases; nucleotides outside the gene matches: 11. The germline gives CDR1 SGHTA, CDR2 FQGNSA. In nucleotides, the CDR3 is TGTGCCAGCAGCTTATACCCCGCGGGAGGGCCGCGAGAGACCCAGTACTTC. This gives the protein CASSLYPAGGPRETQYF.

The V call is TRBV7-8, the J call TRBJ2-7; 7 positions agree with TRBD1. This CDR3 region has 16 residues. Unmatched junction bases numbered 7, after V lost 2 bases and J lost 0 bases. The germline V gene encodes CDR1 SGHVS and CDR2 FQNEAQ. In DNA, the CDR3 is TGTGCCAGCAGCTTAACAGGGGTAGGGAGCTCCTACGAGCAGTACTTC. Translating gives CASSLTGVGSSYEQYF.

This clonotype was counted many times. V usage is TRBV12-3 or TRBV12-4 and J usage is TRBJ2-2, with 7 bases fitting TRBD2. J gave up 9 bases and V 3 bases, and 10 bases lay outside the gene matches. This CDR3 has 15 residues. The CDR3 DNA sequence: TGTGCCAGCAGTTTGGCTGGGGACTACTCCCGGGAGCTGTTTTTT. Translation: CASSLAGDYSRELFF.

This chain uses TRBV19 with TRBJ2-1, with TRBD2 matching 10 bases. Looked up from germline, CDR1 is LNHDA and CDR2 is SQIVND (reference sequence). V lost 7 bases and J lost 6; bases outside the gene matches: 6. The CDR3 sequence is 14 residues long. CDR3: CASNGGLAPNEQFF. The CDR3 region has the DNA TGTGCCAGTAATGGGGGACTAGCGCCCAATGAGCAGTTCTTC.

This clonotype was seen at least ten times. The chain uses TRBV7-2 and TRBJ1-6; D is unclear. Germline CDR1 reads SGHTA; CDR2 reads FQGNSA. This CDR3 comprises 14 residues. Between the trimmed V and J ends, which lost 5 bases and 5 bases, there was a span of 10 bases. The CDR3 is CASSPRRHNSPLHF. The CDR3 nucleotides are TGTGCCAGCAGCCCGAGACGCCATAATTCACCCCTCCACTTT.

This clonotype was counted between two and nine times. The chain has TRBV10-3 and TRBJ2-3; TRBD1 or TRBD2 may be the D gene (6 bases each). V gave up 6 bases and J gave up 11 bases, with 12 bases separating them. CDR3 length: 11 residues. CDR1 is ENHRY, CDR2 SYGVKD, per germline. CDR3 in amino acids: CAISAKGGQYF. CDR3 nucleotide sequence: TGTGCCATCAGCGCGAAGGGGGGGCAGTATTTT.

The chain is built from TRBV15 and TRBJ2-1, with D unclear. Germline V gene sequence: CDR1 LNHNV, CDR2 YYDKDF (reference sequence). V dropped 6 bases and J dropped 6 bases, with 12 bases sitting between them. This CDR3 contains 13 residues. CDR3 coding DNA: TGTGCCACCAGGACGCTAGGTGGCAATGAGCAGTTCTTC. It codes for CATRTLGGNEQFF.

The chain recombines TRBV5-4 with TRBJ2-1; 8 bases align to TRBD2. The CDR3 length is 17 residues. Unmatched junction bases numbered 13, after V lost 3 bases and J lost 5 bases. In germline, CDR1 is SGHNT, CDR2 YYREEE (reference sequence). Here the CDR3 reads CASSSPPGGGQDNEQFF. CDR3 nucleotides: TGTGCCAGCAGCTCACCTCCGGGCGGGGGGCAAGACAATGAGCAGTTCTTC.

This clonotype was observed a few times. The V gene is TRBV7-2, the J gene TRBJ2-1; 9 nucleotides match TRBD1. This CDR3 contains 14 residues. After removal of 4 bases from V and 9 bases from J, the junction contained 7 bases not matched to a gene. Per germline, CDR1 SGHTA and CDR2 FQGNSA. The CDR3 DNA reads TGTGCCAGCAGCTCCCGGGACAGGGCGGGTGAGCAGTTCTTC. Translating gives CASSSRDRAGEQFF.

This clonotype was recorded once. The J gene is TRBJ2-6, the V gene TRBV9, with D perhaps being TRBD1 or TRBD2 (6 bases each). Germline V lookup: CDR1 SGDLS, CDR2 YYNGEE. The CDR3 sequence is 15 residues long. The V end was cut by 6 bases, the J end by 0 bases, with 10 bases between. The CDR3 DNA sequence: TGTGCCAGCACCGGGGGCGTCTCTGGGGCCAACGTCCTGACTTTC. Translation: CASTGGVSGANVLTF.

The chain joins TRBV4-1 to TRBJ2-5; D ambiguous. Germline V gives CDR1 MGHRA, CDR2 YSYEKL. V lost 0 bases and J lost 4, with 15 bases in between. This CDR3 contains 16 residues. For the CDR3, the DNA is TGCGCCAGCAGCCAAGAAGGTACTGACACGAGAGAGACCCAGTACTTC. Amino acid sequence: CASSQEGTDTRETQYF.

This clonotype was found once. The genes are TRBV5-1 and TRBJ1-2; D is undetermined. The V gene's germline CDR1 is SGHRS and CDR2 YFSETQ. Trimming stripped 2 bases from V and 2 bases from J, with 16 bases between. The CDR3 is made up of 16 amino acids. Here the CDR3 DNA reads TGCGCCAGCAGCTTCGGCGATGACCGGGCGAACTATGGCTACACCTTC. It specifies CASSFGDDRANYGYTF.

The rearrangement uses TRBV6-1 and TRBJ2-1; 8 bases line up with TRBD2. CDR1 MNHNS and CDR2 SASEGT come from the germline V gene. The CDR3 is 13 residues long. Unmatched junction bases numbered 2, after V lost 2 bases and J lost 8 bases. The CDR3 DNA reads TGTGCCAGCAGTGAAATGCGGGGGGATGAGCAGTTCTTC. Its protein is CASSEMRGDEQFF.

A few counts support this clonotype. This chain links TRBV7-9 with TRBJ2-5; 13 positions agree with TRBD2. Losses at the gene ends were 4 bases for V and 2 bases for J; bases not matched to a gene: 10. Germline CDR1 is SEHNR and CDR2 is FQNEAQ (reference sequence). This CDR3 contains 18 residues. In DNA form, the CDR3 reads TGTGCCAGCAGCTCCCCAGGGACTAGCGGGGACCTACAAGAGACCCAGTACTTC. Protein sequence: CASSSPGTSGDLQETQYF. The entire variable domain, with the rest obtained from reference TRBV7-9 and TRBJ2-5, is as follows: DTGVSQNPRHKITKRGQNVTFRCDPISEHNRLYWYRQTLGQGPEFLTYFQNEAQLEKSRLLSDRFSAERPKGSFSTLEIQRTEQGDSAMYLCASSSPGTSGDLQETQYFGPGTRLLVL.

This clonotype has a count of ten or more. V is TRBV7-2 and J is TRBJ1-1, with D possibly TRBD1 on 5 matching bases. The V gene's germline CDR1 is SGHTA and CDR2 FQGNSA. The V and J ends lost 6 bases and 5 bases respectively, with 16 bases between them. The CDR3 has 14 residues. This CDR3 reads CASSPLGEWTEAFF. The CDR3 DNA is TGTGCCAGCAGTCCGCTGGGGGAGTGGACTGAAGCTTTCTTT. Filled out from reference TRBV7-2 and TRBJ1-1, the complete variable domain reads GAGVSQSPSNKVTEKGKDVELRCDPISGHTALYWYRQSLGQGLEFLIYFQGNSAPDKSGLPSDRFSAERTGGSVSTLTIQRTQQEDSAVYLCASSPLGEWTEAFFGQGTRLTVV.

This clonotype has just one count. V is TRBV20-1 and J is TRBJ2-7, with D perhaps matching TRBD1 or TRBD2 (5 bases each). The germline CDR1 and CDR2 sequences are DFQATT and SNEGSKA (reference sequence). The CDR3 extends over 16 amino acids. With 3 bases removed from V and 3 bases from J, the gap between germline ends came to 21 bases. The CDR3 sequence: CSASVPQAPRDYEQYF. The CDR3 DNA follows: TGCAGTGCTAGTGTCCCACAGGCTCCACGGGACTACGAGCAGTACTTC.

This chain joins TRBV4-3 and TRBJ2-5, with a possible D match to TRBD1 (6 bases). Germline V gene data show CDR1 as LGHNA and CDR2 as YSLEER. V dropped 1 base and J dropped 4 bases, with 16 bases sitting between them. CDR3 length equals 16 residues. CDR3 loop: CASSQATTGFGETQYF. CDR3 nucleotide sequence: TGCGCCAGCAGCCAAGCTACAACAGGGTTTGGAGAGACCCAGTACTTC.

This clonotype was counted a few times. CDR3 residues: CSARIRGYEQYF. The CDR3 DNA is TGCAGTGCTAGAATTAGGGGCTACGAGCAGTACTTC. The chain links TRBV20-1 to TRBJ2-7; TRBD1 is a possible D gene (5 bases). Trimming took off 2 bases at V and 3 bases at J, with 8 bases between the two ends. Per the germline V gene, CDR1 is DFQATT and CDR2 is SNEGSKA (reference sequence). This CDR3 is built from 12 residues.

CDR3 residues: CASSPVVSSYNEQFF. The CDR3 DNA reads as TGTGCCAGCTCACCTGTGGTAAGCTCCTACAATGAGCAGTTCTTC. V and J are TRBV18 and TRBJ2-1, with D hard to call. The germline V and J ends were trimmed by 3 bases and 0 bases, with 9 bases remaining between them. Germline CDR1 is KGHSH and CDR2 is LQKENI. The CDR3 sequence is 15 residues long.

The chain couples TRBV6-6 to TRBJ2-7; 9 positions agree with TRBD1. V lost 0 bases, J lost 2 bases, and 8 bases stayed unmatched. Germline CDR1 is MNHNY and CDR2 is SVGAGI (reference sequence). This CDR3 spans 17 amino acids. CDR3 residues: CASSYSMGQGRAYEQYF. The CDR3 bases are TGTGCCAGCAGTTACTCAATGGGACAGGGTCGAGCCTACGAGCAGTACTTC.

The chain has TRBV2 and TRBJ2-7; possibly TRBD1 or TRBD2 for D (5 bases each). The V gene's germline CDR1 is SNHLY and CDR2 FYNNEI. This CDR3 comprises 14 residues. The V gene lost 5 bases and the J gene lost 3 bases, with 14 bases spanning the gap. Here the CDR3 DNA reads TGTGCCAGCAGTTCCCAGGGAGAAGACTACGAGCAGTACTTC. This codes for CASSSQGEDYEQYF.

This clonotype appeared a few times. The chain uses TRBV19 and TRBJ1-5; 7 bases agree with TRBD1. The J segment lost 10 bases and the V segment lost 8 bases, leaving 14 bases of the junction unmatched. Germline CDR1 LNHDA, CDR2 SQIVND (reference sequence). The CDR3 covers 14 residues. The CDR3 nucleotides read TGTGCCAGTCAGGGGGACGGATGGAGAATCCCCCAGCATTTT. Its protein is CASQGDGWRIPQHF.

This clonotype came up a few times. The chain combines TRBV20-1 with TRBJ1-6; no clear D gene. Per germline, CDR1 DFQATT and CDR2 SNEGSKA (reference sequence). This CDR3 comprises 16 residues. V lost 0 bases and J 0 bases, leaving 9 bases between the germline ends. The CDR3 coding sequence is TGCAGTGCTAGAGATGCGGGGAGCTCCTATAATTCACCCCTCCACTTT. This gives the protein CSARDAGSSYNSPLHF.